Below are 17 T cell receptor beta chains sequenced from a single sample in a study of CD8+ T cells in alopecia areata. Sequencing used cDNA as its template, made by extracting RNA and reverse transcribing it. Some clones are missing from TCRdb's copy, which holds only in-frame ones; the method was immunoSEQ multiplex PCR. Among 200,000 to 250,000 clones listed, around 66% were seen once. The treatment here: oral pan-JAK inhibitor, 5-10 mg twice daily. The sample was CD4+ T cells sorted from blood, taken at week 4, from a patient treated with tofacitinib. These receptors were taken from a human donor with alopecia areata.

The chain has TRBV2 and TRBJ1-3; D possibly corresponds to TRBD1 (5 bases). The V gene's germline CDR1 is SNHLY and CDR2 FYNNEI. This CDR3 region has 15 residues. Trimming took 4 bases from V and 0 from J, leaving 10 bases between them. Written as DNA, the CDR3 is TGTGCCAGCAGTGGTTGGACACGCTCTGGAAACACCATATATTTT. Residues: CASSGWTRSGNTIYF.

J is TRBJ1-2 and V is TRBV29-1; no clear D gene. This CDR3 is built from 13 residues. V lost 8 bases, J lost 3 bases, and 16 bases lay in between. Germline assignment: CDR1 SQVTM and CDR2 ANQGSEA. The CDR3: CSIALEGYYGYTF. CDR3 nucleotides: TGCAGCATTGCCCTGGAGGGCTACTATGGCTACACCTTC.

J is TRBJ2-5 and V is TRBV11-2; no firm D call. Looked up from germline, CDR1 is SGHAT and CDR2 is FQNNGV. V was pared by 5 bases and J by 3 bases, with 7 bases between. CDR3 length: 12 amino acids. The CDR3 DNA is TGTGCCAGCAGCCTTGCGGAAGAGACCCAGTACTTC. It yields the protein CASSLAEETQYF.

This rearrangement joins TRBV29-1 to TRBJ2-5; 7 nucleotides line up with TRBD1. The length of the CDR3 is 12 residues. Germline values: CDR1 SQVTM, CDR2 ANQGSEA. With 7 bases clipped from V and 2 bases from J, the junction kept 4 bases outside the gene matches. CDR3 coding DNA: TGCAGCGGCGGACAGGCTCAAGAGACCCAGTACTTC. Translation: CSGGQAQETQYF.

The rearrangement uses TRBV30 and TRBJ2-3, with no clear D. The CDR3 has 13 amino acids. V dropped 6 bases and J dropped 9 bases, with 19 bases sitting between them. Germline values: CDR1 GTSNPN, CDR2 SVGIG (reference sequence). CDR3 sequence (DNA): TGTGCCTGTACAGCTGGACCCCAAGGGACGCAGTATTTT. Amino acid sequence: CACTAGPQGTQYF. The entire variable domain, with the rest obtained from reference TRBV30 and TRBJ2-3, is as follows: SQTIHQWPATLVQPVGSPLSLECTVEGTSNPNLYWYRQAAGRGLQLLFYSVGIGQISSEVPQNLSASRPQDRQFILSSKKLLLSDSGFYLCACTAGPQGTQYFGPGTRLTVL.

The genes are TRBV30 and TRBJ1-1, with a weak D call TRBD1 (5 bases). V was trimmed by 7 bases and J by 3 bases, leaving 15 bases between them. The length of the CDR3 is 13 residues. Germline V gene data show CDR1 as GTSNPN and CDR2 as SVGIG (reference sequence). The CDR3 nucleotides read TGTGCCTTGGAGGCACAAGGGGACACTGAAGCTTTCTTT. Protein product: CALEAQGDTEAFF.

The J gene is TRBJ2-7, the V gene TRBV10-3; D is undetermined. This CDR3 has 13 residues. With 7 bases removed from V and 0 bases from J, the gap between germline ends came to 10 bases. CDR1 and CDR2 from the germline V gene are ENHRY and SYGVKD. CDR3: CAIMGTASYEQYF. The CDR3 bases are TGTGCCATCATGGGTACAGCCTCCTACGAGCAGTACTTC.

The J gene is TRBJ2-2, the V gene TRBV7-9, with D possibly TRBD2 on 5 matching bases. CDR1 and CDR2 from the germline V gene are SEHNR and FQNEAQ (reference sequence). Trimming removed 5 bases from V and 5 bases from J, with 15 bases in between. The CDR3 spans 15 residues. This chain's CDR3 is CASSAAPSGTGELFF. The CDR3 DNA reads TGTGCCAGCAGCGCTGCTCCCTCGGGGACCGGGGAGCTGTTTTTT.

Only one count was recorded for this clone. The chain employs TRBV29-1 and TRBJ2-7, with 12 bases fitting TRBD2. This CDR3 comprises 13 residues. J lost 5 bases, V lost 5 bases, and 4 bases had no gene match. Germline V gives CDR1 SQVTM, CDR2 ANQGSEA. CDR3 DNA: TGCAGCGTTAGGACTAGCGGGGTCGACGAGCAGTACTTC. This gives the protein CSVRTSGVDEQYF.

The chain uses TRBV7-2 and TRBJ2-7; 9 nucleotides align to TRBD1. J lost 7 bases, V lost 5 bases, and 15 bases had no gene match. CDR3 length: 16 residues. Per germline, CDR1 SGHTA and CDR2 FQGNSA. CDR3 amino acids: CASSLDRGVRSVEQYF. CDR3 DNA: TGTGCCAGCAGCCTTGACAGGGGGGTGAGAAGTGTGGAGCAGTACTTC.

The V gene is TRBV27, the J gene TRBJ1-2; 9 bases fit TRBD1. Per germline, CDR1 MNHEY and CDR2 SMNVEV (reference sequence). This CDR3 region has 13 residues. V was pared by 5 bases and J by 8 bases, with 6 bases of the junction left unmatched. CDR3 sequence: CASSPRTGEGYTF. The CDR3 DNA follows: TGTGCCAGCAGTCCCAGGACAGGGGAGGGCTACACCTTC.

The J gene is TRBJ1-1, the V gene TRBV11-3, with a tentative D call TRBD1 (6 bases). The CDR3 is 12 amino acids. Deletions cut 0 bases from V and 10 bases from J, with 9 bases between. Per the germline V gene, CDR1 is SGHNT and CDR2 is YENEEA. CDR3 in amino acids: CASSLEGRGAFF. The CDR3 nucleotides read TGTGCCAGCAGCTTAGAGGGCAGGGGAGCTTTCTTT.

The chain employs TRBV30 and TRBJ1-2; no firm D call. V was pared by 5 bases and J by 3 bases, with 10 bases between. The CDR3 is 12 residues long. The germline V gene has CDR1 GTSNPN and CDR2 SVGIG (reference sequence). The CDR3 DNA follows: TGTGCCTGGGACATAGGACACTATGGCTACACCTTC. Protein product: CAWDIGHYGYTF.

The chain is built from TRBV29-1 and TRBJ2-5; the D gene is possibly TRBD1 (5 bases). The CDR3 is 14 amino acids. CDR1 and CDR2 from the germline V gene are SQVTM and ANQGSEA. The germline V and J ends were trimmed by 3 bases and 11 bases, with 22 bases remaining between them. This CDR3 reads CSVEPIGRNSGQYF. CDR3 in DNA: TGCAGCGTTGAGCCTATTGGCCGAAATTCAGGGCAGTACTTC.

This sequence joins TRBV6-5 and TRBJ1-1, with a weak D call TRBD1 (5 bases). Germline V gives CDR1 MNHEY, CDR2 SVGAGI. The CDR3 covers 15 residues. V was cut by 6 bases and J by 0 bases, with 14 bases left in between. The chain's CDR3 is CASSLRGRMNTEAFF. The DNA for the CDR3 is TGTGCCAGCAGCCTCCGGGGCCGCATGAACACTGAAGCTTTCTTT.

The V and J genes are TRBV7-2 and TRBJ2-3; the match to TRBD1 covers 10 bases. The trim removed 5 bases at V and 3 bases at J, leaving 2 bases unmatched. This CDR3 spans 14 amino acids. Germline V gives CDR1 SGHTA, CDR2 FQGNSA. For the CDR3, the DNA is TGTGCCAGCAGCCCGGACAGGGGGACAGATACGCAGTATTTT. Translating it yields CASSPDRGTDTQYF.

As to this clone: At the DNA level, this CDR3 is encoded by other sequences in the same sample as well. The J gene is TRBJ1-5, the V gene TRBV30; D gene uncertain. CDR1 is GTSNPN and CDR2 is SVGIG in the germline V gene (reference sequence). The CDR3 has 12 amino acids. Trimming removed 0 bases at V and 2 bases at J, with 2 bases between. The CDR3 loop is CAWSVGNQPQHF. The CDR3 DNA follows: TGTGCCTGGAGTGTCGGCAATCAGCCCCAGCATTTT.